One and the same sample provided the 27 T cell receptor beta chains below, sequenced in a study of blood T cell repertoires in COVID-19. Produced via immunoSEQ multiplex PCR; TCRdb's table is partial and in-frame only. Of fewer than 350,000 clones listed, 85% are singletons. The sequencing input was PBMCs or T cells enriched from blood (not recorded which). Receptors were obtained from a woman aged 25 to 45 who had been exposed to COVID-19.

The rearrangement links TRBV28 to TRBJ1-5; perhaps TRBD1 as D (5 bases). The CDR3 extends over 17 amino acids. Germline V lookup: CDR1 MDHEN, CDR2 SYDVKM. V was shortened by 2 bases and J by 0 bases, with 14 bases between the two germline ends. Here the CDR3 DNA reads TGTGCCAGCAGTTTACTCGGGACGGGGGTTAGCAATCAGCCCCAGCATTTT. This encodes CASSLLGTGVSNQPQHF.

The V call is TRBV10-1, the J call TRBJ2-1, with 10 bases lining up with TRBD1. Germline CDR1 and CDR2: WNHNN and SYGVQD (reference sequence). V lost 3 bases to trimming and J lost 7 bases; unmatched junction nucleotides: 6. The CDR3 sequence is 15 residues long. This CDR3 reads CASSDQTGGRNEQFF. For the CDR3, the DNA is TGCGCCAGCAGTGACCAGACAGGGGGCAGGAATGAGCAGTTCTTC.

This chain's CDR3 is CASSLDTRGRPGTYF. The CDR3 DNA is TGTGCCAGCAGCTTAGATACCCGCGGGAGGCCCGGGACGTACTTC. The chain recombines TRBV11-2 with TRBJ2-7; 8 bases are shared with TRBD2. Germline V CDR1 and CDR2: SGHAT, FQNNGV. V trimming: 0 bases; J trimming: 12 bases; junction bases outside the gene matches: 13. CDR3 length: 15 amino acids.

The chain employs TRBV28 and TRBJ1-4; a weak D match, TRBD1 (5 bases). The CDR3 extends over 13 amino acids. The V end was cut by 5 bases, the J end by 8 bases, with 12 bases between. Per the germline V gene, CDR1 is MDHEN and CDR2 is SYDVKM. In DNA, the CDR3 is TGTGCCAGCAGTAGTGGGCAGGGCGAAAAACTGTTTTTT. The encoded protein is CASSSGQGEKLFF.

CDR3 nucleotides: TGTGCCAGCAGCAAAACAGGGGCCCGATACACTGAAGCTTTCTTT. Protein product: CASSKTGARYTEAFF. V usage is TRBV5-8 and J usage is TRBJ1-1; 7 bases agree with TRBD1. Germline V CDR1 and CDR2: SGHTS, YDEGEE. Unmatched junction bases numbered 9, after V lost 4 bases and J lost 3 bases. This CDR3 is 15 amino acids long.

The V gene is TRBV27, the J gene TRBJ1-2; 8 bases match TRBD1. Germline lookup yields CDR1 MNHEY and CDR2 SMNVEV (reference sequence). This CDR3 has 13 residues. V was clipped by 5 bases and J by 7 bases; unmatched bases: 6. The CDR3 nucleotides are TGTGCCAGCAGTGGACAGGGTCGTGGTGGCTACACCTTC. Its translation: CASSGQGRGGYTF.

CDR3 nucleotides: TGTGCCTGGAGTCCGCGACTAGCGGGGGCCTACGAGCAGTACTTC. Translating it yields CAWSPRLAGAYEQYF. The chain has TRBV30 and TRBJ2-7, with 12 bases lining up with TRBD2. The CDR3 contains 15 residues. The germline V gene has CDR1 GTSNPN and CDR2 SVGIG (reference sequence). Trimming took 2 bases from V and 2 from J; bases not matched to a gene: 4.

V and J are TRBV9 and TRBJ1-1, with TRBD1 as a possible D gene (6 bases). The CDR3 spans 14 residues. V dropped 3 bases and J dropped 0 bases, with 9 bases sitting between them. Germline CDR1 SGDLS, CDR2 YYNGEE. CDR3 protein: CASSGGGMNTEAFF. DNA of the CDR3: TGTGCCAGCAGCGGAGGGGGTATGAACACTGAAGCTTTCTTT.

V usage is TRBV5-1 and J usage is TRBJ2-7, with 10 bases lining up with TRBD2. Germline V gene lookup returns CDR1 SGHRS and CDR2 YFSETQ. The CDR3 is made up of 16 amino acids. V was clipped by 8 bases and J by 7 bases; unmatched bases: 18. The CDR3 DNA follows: TGCGCCAGTTCCTCGTACGCAGCGGGAGGGGTAGGGGAGCAGTACTTC. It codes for CASSSYAAGGVGEQYF.

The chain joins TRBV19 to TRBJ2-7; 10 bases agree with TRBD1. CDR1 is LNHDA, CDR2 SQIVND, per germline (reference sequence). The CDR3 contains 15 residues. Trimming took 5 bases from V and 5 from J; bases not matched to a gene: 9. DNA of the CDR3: TGTGCCAGTAGTTCCCAATCCGGGACAGGGGACGAGCAGTACTTC. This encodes CASSSQSGTGDEQYF.

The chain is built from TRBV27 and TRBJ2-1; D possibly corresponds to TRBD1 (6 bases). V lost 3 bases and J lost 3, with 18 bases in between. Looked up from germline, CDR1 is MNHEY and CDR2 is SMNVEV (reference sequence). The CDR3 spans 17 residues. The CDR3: CASSFFQGQGLYNEQFF. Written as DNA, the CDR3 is TGTGCCAGCAGTTTTTTTCAGGGGCAGGGGCTCTACAATGAGCAGTTCTTC.

CDR3 coding DNA: TGTGCCAGCAGCTTAGTCGTGGCAGGGTTAGGCGAGCAGTACTTC. Protein product: CASSLVVAGLGEQYF. V gene TRBV7-9 combines with J gene TRBJ2-7, with D possibly being TRBD1 (5 bases). CDR1 is SEHNR, CDR2 FQNEAQ, per germline (reference sequence). This CDR3 has 15 residues. V was cut by 1 base and J by 6 bases, with 16 bases left in between.

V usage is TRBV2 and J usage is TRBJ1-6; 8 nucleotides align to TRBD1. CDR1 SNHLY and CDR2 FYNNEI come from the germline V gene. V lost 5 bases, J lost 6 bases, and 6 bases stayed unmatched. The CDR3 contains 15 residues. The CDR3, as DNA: TGTGCCAGCAGTCCTCGGACAGGGCTTAATTCACCCCTCCACTTT. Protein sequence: CASSPRTGLNSPLHF.

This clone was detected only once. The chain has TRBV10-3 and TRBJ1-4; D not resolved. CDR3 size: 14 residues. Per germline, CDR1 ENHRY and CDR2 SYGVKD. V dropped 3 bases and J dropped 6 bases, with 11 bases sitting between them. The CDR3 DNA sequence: TGTGCCATCAGTGAACATGGCAGTTATGAAAAACTGTTTTTT. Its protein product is CAISEHGSYEKLFF.

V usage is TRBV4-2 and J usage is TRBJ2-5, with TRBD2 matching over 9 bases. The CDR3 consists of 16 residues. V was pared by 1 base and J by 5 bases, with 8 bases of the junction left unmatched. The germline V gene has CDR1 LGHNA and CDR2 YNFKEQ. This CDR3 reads CASSQGSAGGLETQYF. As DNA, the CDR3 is TGTGCCAGCAGCCAAGGTTCGGCGGGGGGGCTCGAGACCCAGTACTTC.

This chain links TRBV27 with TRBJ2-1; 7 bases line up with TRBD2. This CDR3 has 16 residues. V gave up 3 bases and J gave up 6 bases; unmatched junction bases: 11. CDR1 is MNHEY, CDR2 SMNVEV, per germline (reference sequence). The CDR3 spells CASSFVGGGPSNEQFF. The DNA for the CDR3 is TGTGCCAGCAGTTTCGTTGGGGGAGGGCCCAGCAATGAGCAGTTCTTC.

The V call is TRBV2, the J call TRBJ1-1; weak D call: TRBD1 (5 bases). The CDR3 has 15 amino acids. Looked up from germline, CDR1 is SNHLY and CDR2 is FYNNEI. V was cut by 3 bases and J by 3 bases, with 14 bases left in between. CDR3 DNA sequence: TGTGCCAGCAGTGAGGGTCCCGGAGGGGACACTGAAGCTTTCTTT. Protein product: CASSEGPGGDTEAFF.

The CDR3 reads CASEQGSGEQYF. CDR3 coding DNA: TGTGCCAGCGAACAGGGGTCGGGCGAGCAGTACTTC. The rearrangement uses TRBV28 and TRBJ2-7, with 7 bases that match TRBD1. The CDR3 sequence is 12 residues long. Germline V CDR1 and CDR2: MDHEN, SYDVKM. After removal of 8 bases from V and 6 bases from J, the junction contained 7 bases not matched to a gene.

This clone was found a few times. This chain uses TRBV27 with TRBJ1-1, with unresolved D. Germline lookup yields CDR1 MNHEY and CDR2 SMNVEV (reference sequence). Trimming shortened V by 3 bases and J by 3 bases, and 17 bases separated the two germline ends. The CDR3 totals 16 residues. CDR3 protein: CASSFRLGGSHTEAFF. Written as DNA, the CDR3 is TGTGCCAGCAGTTTCCGGCTGGGAGGCTCTCACACTGAAGCTTTCTTT.

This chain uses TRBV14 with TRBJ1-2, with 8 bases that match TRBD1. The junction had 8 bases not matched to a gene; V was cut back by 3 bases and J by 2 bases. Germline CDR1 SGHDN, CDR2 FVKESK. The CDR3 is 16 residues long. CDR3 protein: CASSHLGQGINYGYTF. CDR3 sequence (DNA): TGTGCCAGCAGCCACCTTGGACAGGGAATCAACTATGGCTACACCTTC. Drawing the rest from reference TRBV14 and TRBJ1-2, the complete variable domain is EAGVTQFPSHSVIEKGQTVTLRCDPISGHDNLYWYRRVMGKEIKFLLHFVKESKQDESGMPNNRFLAERTGGTYSTLKVQPAELEDSGVYFCASSHLGQGINYGYTFGSGTRLTVV.

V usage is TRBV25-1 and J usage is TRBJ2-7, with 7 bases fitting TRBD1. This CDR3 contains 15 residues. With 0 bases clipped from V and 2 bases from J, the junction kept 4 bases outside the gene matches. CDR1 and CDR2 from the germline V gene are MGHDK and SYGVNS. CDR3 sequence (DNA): TGTGCCAGCAGTGAATATGACAGGGCCCCCTACGAGCAGTACTTC. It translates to CASSEYDRAPYEQYF.

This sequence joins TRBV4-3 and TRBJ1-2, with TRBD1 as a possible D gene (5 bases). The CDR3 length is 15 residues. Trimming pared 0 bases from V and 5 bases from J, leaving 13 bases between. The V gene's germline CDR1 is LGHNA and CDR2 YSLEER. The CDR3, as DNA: TGCGCCAGCAGCCAAGAGTTGGGGCAGAGATATGGCTACACCTTC. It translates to CASSQELGQRYGYTF.

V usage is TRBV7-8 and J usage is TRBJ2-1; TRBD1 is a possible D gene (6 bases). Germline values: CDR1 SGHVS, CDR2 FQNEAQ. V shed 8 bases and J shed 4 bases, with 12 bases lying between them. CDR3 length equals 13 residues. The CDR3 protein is CASFRDTYNEQFF. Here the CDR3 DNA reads TGTGCCAGCTTCCGGGACACATACAATGAGCAGTTCTTC.

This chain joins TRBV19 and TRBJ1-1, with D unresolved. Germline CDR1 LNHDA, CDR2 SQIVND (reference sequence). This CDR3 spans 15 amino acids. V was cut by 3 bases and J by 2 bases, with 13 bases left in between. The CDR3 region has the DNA TGTGCCAGTAGTATTTACAGCTGGCGAAACACTGAAGCTTTCTTT. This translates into CASSIYSWRNTEAFF.

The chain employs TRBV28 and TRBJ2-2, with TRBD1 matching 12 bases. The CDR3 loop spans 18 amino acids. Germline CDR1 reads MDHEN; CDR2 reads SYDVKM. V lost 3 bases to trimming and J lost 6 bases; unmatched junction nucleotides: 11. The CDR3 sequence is CASSFPPGQGARAGELFF. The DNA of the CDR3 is TGTGCCAGCAGTTTTCCTCCGGGACAGGGGGCACGAGCCGGGGAGCTGTTTTTT. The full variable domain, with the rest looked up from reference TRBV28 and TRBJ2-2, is DVKVTQSSRYLVKRTGEKVFLECVQDMDHENMFWYRQDPGLGLRLIYFSYDVKMKEKGDIPEGYSVSREKKERFSLILESASTNQTSMYLCASSFPPGQGARAGELFFGEGSRLTVL.

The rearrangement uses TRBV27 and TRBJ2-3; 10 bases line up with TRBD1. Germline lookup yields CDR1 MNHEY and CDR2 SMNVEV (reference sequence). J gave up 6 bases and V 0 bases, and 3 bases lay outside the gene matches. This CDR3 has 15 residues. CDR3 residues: CASSLSDRGQDTQYF. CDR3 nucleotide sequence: TGTGCCAGCAGTTTATCAGACAGGGGGCAGGATACGCAGTATTTT.

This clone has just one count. In DNA form, the CDR3 reads TGTGCCAGCTCGGGGGTAGGGGTTGGTTCACCCCTCCACTTT. Translation: CASSGVGVGSPLHF. The chain employs TRBV5-4 and TRBJ1-6; D possibly corresponds to TRBD1 (5 bases). Trimming took 7 bases from V and 9 from J, leaving 17 bases between them. Germline V lookup: CDR1 SGHNT, CDR2 YYREEE (reference sequence). This CDR3 is built from 14 residues.